These 29 T cell receptor beta chains were sequenced from one sample in a study of blood T cell repertoires in COVID-19. Data came from immunoSEQ multiplex PCR; TCRdb stores just in-frame clones and leaves some out. The table includes roughly 500,000 clones, approximately 83% detected once. Sample: peripheral blood. Receptor source: a human donor in a cohort sampled during active COVID-19.

The rearrangement joins TRBV6-1 to TRBJ1-5; the D gene is possibly TRBD1 (5 bases). The V gene's germline CDR1 is MNHNS and CDR2 SASEGT. The V end was cut by 2 bases, the J end by 0 bases, with 11 bases between. The CDR3 length is 16 residues. DNA of the CDR3: TGTGCCAGCAGTGAAAGGGGTCGGTATAGCAATCAGCCCCAGCATTTT. Translation gives CASSERGRYSNQPQHF.

J is TRBJ1-6 and V is TRBV19; TRBD1 matches at 9 bases. J gave up 9 bases and V 6 bases, and 6 bases lay outside the gene matches. Germline V gene sequence: CDR1 LNHDA, CDR2 SQIVND (reference sequence). The CDR3 totals 14 residues. This CDR3 is CASRRDRGGSPLHF. In DNA, the CDR3 is TGTGCCAGTAGAAGAGACAGGGGGGGTTCACCCCTCCACTTT.

This chain links TRBV10-3 with TRBJ1-6; no definite D call. This CDR3 contains 14 residues. The V gene's germline CDR1 is ENHRY and CDR2 SYGVKD. Trimming stripped 6 bases from V and 4 bases from J, with 10 bases between. CDR3 residues: CAISDTLYNSPLHF. Written as DNA, the CDR3 is TGTGCCATCAGCGACACTTTATATAATTCACCCCTCCACTTT.

V usage is TRBV27 and J usage is TRBJ2-1; 8 bases agree with TRBD2. CDR3 size: 16 residues. Trimming removed 0 bases from V and 7 bases from J; junction bases left unmatched: 8. The V gene's germline CDR1 is MNHEY and CDR2 SMNVEV (reference sequence). In DNA form, the CDR3 reads TGTGCCAGCAGTTTATCGATGGGGGAGCGGGAGAATGAGCAGTTCTTC. Translated: CASSLSMGERENEQFF.

The CDR3 loop reads CASSVETRTGELFF. DNA of the CDR3: TGTGCCAGCAGCGTAGAAACTCGCACCGGGGAGCTGTTTTTT. J is TRBJ2-2 and V is TRBV9; D unclear. The CDR3 loop spans 14 amino acids. V lost 0 bases and J lost 4, with 7 bases in between. Germline CDR1 is SGDLS and CDR2 is YYNGEE.

This chain joins TRBV28 and TRBJ2-1; 11 nucleotides match TRBD2. Trimming cost V 2 bases and J 9 bases; bases outside gene matches: 9. This CDR3 contains 16 residues. Germline values: CDR1 MDHEN, CDR2 SYDVKM. The CDR3 loop reads CASSLAQLAGVGEQFF. The CDR3 DNA sequence: TGTGCCAGCAGTTTAGCGCAACTAGCGGGAGTGGGTGAGCAGTTCTTC. Full variable domain (outside the CDR3, taken from reference TRBV28 and TRBJ2-1): DVKVTQSSRYLVKRTGEKVFLECVQDMDHENMFWYRQDPGLGLRLIYFSYDVKMKEKGDIPEGYSVSREKKERFSLILESASTNQTSMYLCASSLAQLAGVGEQFFGPGTRLTVL.

This clone was counted a single time. The rearrangement links TRBV3-1 (or the pseudogene TRBV3-2) to TRBJ2-7; 9 nucleotides align to TRBD2. The V gene's germline CDR1 is LGHDT and CDR2 YNNKEL (reference sequence). V was pared by 3 bases and J by 1 base, with 7 bases of the junction left unmatched. The CDR3 length is 16 residues. CDR3 DNA sequence: TGTGCCAGCAGCCACGCATCGGGACTAGCATCCTACGAGCAGTACTTC. Its protein product is CASSHASGLASYEQYF.

This clone was recorded only once. The J gene is TRBJ1-1, the V gene TRBV10-3; TRBD1 might be the D (6 bases). The CDR3 sequence is 13 residues long. The ends were cut back, 11 bases at V and 7 bases at J, with 20 bases in the middle. From germline, CDR1 is ENHRY and CDR2 SYGVKD. CDR3 nucleotide sequence: TGTGCCCCTAGTGACAGGCTCCCTTTTGAAGCTTTCTTT. Amino acid sequence: CAPSDRLPFEAFF.

The chain uses TRBV19 and TRBJ1-3; D is undetermined. This CDR3 is 14 amino acids long. The germline CDR1 and CDR2 sequences are LNHDA and SQIVND (reference sequence). Trimming left V 3 bases short and J 0 bases short, with 6 bases between. CDR3 sequence reads: CASSIGGSGNTIYF. The CDR3 nucleotides read TGTGCCAGTAGTATCGGTGGCTCTGGAAACACCATATATTTT. Variable domain in full (rest from reference TRBV19 and TRBJ1-3): DGGITQSPKYLFRKEGQNVTLSCEQNLNHDAMYWYRQDPGQGLRLIYYSQIVNDFQKGDIAEGYSVSREKKESFPLTVTSAQKNPTAFYLCASSIGGSGNTIYFGEGSWLTVV.

Only a few counts were recorded for this clone. This chain links TRBV5-6 with TRBJ1-6; D call uncertain. Germline V gives CDR1 SGHDT, CDR2 YYEEEE. The CDR3 covers 13 residues. Trimming took off 7 bases at V and 9 bases at J, with 14 bases between the two ends. CDR3 residues: CASGAVRGSPLHF. The CDR3 DNA sequence: TGTGCCAGCGGTGCCGTTCGAGGTTCACCCCTCCACTTT.

The chain is built from TRBV6-2 or TRBV6-3 and TRBJ2-7, with 7 bases fitting TRBD2. With 2 bases clipped from V and 3 bases from J, the junction kept 4 bases outside the gene matches. Germline V gene lookup returns CDR1 MNHEY and CDR2 SVGEGT. The CDR3 consists of 14 residues. The CDR3 here is CASSYVRDYYEQYF. For the CDR3, the DNA is TGTGCCAGCAGTTACGTCCGGGACTACTACGAGCAGTACTTC.

The chain recombines TRBV19 with TRBJ1-2; weak D call: TRBD1 (5 bases). The V gene lost 0 bases and the J gene lost 1 base, with 9 bases spanning the gap. Germline loops: CDR1 LNHDA, CDR2 SQIVND (reference sequence). The CDR3 extends over 15 amino acids. CDR3 protein: CASSIDGGINYGYTF. CDR3 in DNA: TGTGCCAGTAGTATAGACGGGGGGATTAACTATGGCTACACCTTC.

The rearrangement uses TRBV3-1 (or the pseudogene TRBV3-2) and TRBJ2-7; 7 nucleotides match TRBD1. Germline assignment: CDR1 LGHDT and CDR2 YNNKEL (reference sequence). Trimming cost V 3 bases and J 6 bases; bases outside gene matches: 11. CDR3 length: 15 residues. The CDR3 here is CASSQDWDRGSEQYF. CDR3 DNA sequence: TGTGCCAGCAGCCAGGACTGGGACAGAGGGAGCGAGCAGTACTTC.

This chain connects TRBV7-6 to TRBJ2-1; 7 bases fit TRBD2. The CDR3 runs to 16 residues. The J segment lost 5 bases and the V segment lost 0 bases, leaving 7 bases of the junction unmatched. The germline V gene encodes CDR1 SGHVS and CDR2 FNYEAQ. The CDR3 DNA reads TGTGCCAGCAGCTTAGCGCGGGGGAGAGCCGACAATGAGCAGTTCTTC. It translates to CASSLARGRADNEQFF.

Details on this clone: At one boundary the junction diverges from the germline segment, which might be a read error. The J gene is TRBJ2-7, the V gene TRBV6-5; 7 bases are a match to TRBD1. The CDR3 runs 13 residues. Germline-derived CDR1 and CDR2 are MNHEY and SVGAGI. The CDR3 DNA reads TGTGCCAGCAGCACCCAAAGTCGAGACAGGGCCCTTTTC. Its translation is CASSTQSRDRALF.

The rearrangement uses TRBV27 and TRBJ2-1; tentatively, D is TRBD2 (6 bases). CDR1 is MNHEY and CDR2 is SMNVEV in the germline V gene (reference sequence). V was clipped by 5 bases and J by 4 bases, with 15 bases between them. This CDR3 contains 15 residues. In DNA, the CDR3 is TGTGCCAGCAGTCCTCGCCTCGGGGGTTACAATGAGCAGTTCTTC. It codes for CASSPRLGGYNEQFF.

This clone was picked up a small number of times. The rearrangement uses TRBV5-1 and TRBJ1-2, with 10 bases fitting TRBD1. This CDR3 has 15 residues. Germline CDR1 reads SGHRS; CDR2 reads YFSETQ. The junction had 5 bases not matched to a gene; V was cut back by 4 bases and J by 2 bases. CDR3 residues: CASSRDRGSNYGYTF. The DNA for the CDR3 is TGCGCCAGCAGCCGGGACAGGGGATCAAACTATGGCTACACCTTC.

V usage is TRBV5-1 and J usage is TRBJ1-5, with TRBD1 as a possible D gene (6 bases). Germline V gene lookup returns CDR1 SGHRS and CDR2 YFSETQ. The CDR3 contains 15 residues. V lost 0 bases and J lost 9, with 16 bases in between. The CDR3 protein is CASSLAGDTGSPQHF. The CDR3 DNA reads TGCGCCAGCAGCTTGGCCGGGGACACGGGGTCGCCCCAGCATTTT.

J is TRBJ1-5 and V is TRBV30; TRBD1 matches at 8 bases. J lost 1 base, V lost 3 bases, and 8 bases had no gene match. Germline assignment: CDR1 GTSNPN and CDR2 SVGIG (reference sequence). The CDR3 is 16 amino acids. The chain's CDR3 is CAWSHTDRGSNQPQHF. The DNA for the CDR3 is TGTGCCTGGAGCCATACCGACAGGGGAAGCAATCAGCCCCAGCATTTT.

The V gene is TRBV20-1, the J gene TRBJ1-5; D might be TRBD1 (6 bases). The CDR3 extends over 14 amino acids. CDR1 is DFQATT and CDR2 is SNEGSKA in the germline V gene (reference sequence). The V gene lost 3 bases and the J gene lost 4 bases, with 13 bases spanning the gap. In DNA form, the CDR3 reads TGCAGTGCTAGTGACTTCAGGGGAAATCAGCCCCAGCATTTT. Amino acids: CSASDFRGNQPQHF.

The chain employs TRBV7-2 and TRBJ1-1; D uncertain. The CDR3 loop spans 14 amino acids. Germline V gene sequence: CDR1 SGHTA, CDR2 FQGNSA. The V gene lost 3 bases and the J gene lost 2 bases, with 10 bases spanning the gap. The CDR3: CASSLTRGNTEAFF. The CDR3 DNA follows: TGTGCCAGCAGCTTGACACGGGGAAACACTGAAGCTTTCTTT.

The chain couples TRBV10-3 to TRBJ2-5; the match to TRBD2 covers 7 bases. Germline assignment: CDR1 ENHRY and CDR2 SYGVKD. V lost 5 bases and J lost 4; bases outside the gene matches: 4. The CDR3 consists of 13 residues. The CDR3 sequence: CAISRTSRETQYF. CDR3 bases: TGTGCCATCAGTCGGACTAGTCGAGAGACCCAGTACTTC.

The V gene is TRBV3-1 (or the pseudogene TRBV3-2), the J gene TRBJ1-4; 7 nucleotides align to TRBD1. J was trimmed by 8 bases and V by 2 bases; bases with no gene match: 5. Germline V gives CDR1 LGHDT, CDR2 YNNKEL (reference sequence). The CDR3 is made up of 14 amino acids. In DNA, the CDR3 is TGTGCCAGCAGCCAAAGACAGGGTGGCGAAAAACTGTTTTTT. It codes for CASSQRQGGEKLFF.

Here the CDR3 reads CASSQGTASGANVLTF. The CDR3 DNA sequence: TGTGCCAGCAGCCAAGGGACAGCCTCTGGGGCCAACGTCCTGACTTTC. This chain links TRBV3-1 (or the pseudogene TRBV3-2) with TRBJ2-6; TRBD1 is a possible D gene (6 bases). CDR1 and CDR2 from the germline V gene are LGHDT and YNNKEL (reference sequence). The CDR3 extends over 16 amino acids. Trimming cost V 1 base and J 0 bases, with 7 bases left between them.

This chain connects TRBV5-6 to TRBJ1-2, with D possibly matching TRBD1 (6 bases). From germline, CDR1 is SGHDT and CDR2 YYEEEE. The CDR3 spans 16 residues. The V end lost 0 bases, the J end lost 1 base, and 13 bases lay between the germline ends. Here the CDR3 reads CASSLGITGINYGYTF. For the CDR3, the DNA is TGTGCCAGCAGCTTGGGTATTACAGGGATTAACTATGGCTACACCTTC.

This sequence joins TRBV2 and TRBJ1-6; TRBD1 might be the D (6 bases). The CDR3 runs to 13 residues. Germline values: CDR1 SNHLY, CDR2 FYNNEI. V shed 6 bases and J shed 4 bases, with 7 bases lying between them. For the CDR3, the DNA is TGTGCCAGCAGGGACAGTTATAATTCACCCCTCCACTTT. Protein: CASRDSYNSPLHF.

The V and J genes are TRBV19 and TRBJ1-2; perhaps TRBD1 as D (6 bases). V dropped 6 bases and J dropped 1 base, with 9 bases sitting between them. The CDR3 contains 13 residues. Looked up from germline, CDR1 is LNHDA and CDR2 is SQIVND (reference sequence). The CDR3 DNA reads TGTGCCAGTAGACTACAGGGTAACTATGGCTACACCTTC. Translating it yields CASRLQGNYGYTF.

As for this clone: The sample contains more than one DNA sequence encoding this CDR3. The chain carries TRBV7-9 and TRBJ1-6; 11 bases align to TRBD1. The CDR3 is 15 amino acids. V shed 2 bases, J shed 7 bases, and the junction held 1 base outside the gene matches. Germline V gives CDR1 SEHNR, CDR2 FQNEAQ (reference sequence). The CDR3 loop reads CASSLRTGGNSPLHF. DNA of the CDR3: TGTGCCAGCAGCTTAAGGACAGGGGGCAATTCACCCCTCCACTTT.

This clone was observed a few times. The J gene is TRBJ1-5, the V gene TRBV7-3; D might be TRBD1 (5 bases). Per germline, CDR1 SGHTA and CDR2 FQGTGA. Trimming took off 4 bases at V and 3 bases at J, with 10 bases between the two ends. The CDR3 sequence is 14 residues long. The CDR3 DNA is TGTGCCAGCAGCTCCGACAGCCTCAATCAGCCCCAGCATTTT. Amino acids: CASSSDSLNQPQHF. Using reference TRBV7-3 and TRBJ1-5 for the parts outside the CDR3, the full variable domain is GAGVSQTPSNKVTEKGKYVELRCDPISGHTALYWYRQSLGQGPEFLIYFQGTGAADDSGLPNDRFFAVRPEGSVSTLKIQRTERGDSAVYLCASSSDSLNQPQHFGDGTRLSIL.